The 6 T cell receptor beta chains below come from one sample, sequenced in a study of Ad26.COV2.S vaccination and SARS-CoV-2 variants. The treatment: 15 to 20 received Ad26.COV2.S at low or high dose, single or two shots; roughly five received placebo; per-sample allocation not given. Repertoires come from day 63 after the first vaccine or placebo injection. TCRdb's copy holds only in-frame clones and misses some; the assay was immunoSEQ multiplex PCR. This sample has about 410,000 clones; about 89% occur once, and the top ten carry approximately 1.9%. This sample comprised peripheral blood, obtained in a trial of Ad26.COV2.S vaccine versus placebo. All receptors derive from a person aged 18-65 years who received the Ad26.COV2.S COVID-19 vaccine or a placebo.

The rearrangement uses TRBV24-1 and TRBJ2-1; D uncertain. V lost 10 bases and J lost 4, with 10 bases in between. Germline V gene sequence: CDR1 KGHDR, CDR2 SFDVKD. The CDR3 length is 12 residues. CDR3 sequence: CATDDGYNEQFF. CDR3 coding DNA: TGTGCCACTGATGACGGATACAATGAGCAGTTCTTC.

CDR3 bases: TGTGCCAGCAGTGACTCAGCCCCTGGACAGGGGCCCTACGAGCAGTACTTC. It translates to CASSDSAPGQGPYEQYF. The V gene is TRBV6-4, the J gene TRBJ2-7, with 9 bases aligning to TRBD1. With 0 bases clipped from V and 2 bases from J, the junction kept 8 bases outside the gene matches. This CDR3 comprises 17 residues. Germline CDR1 and CDR2: MRHNA and SNTAGT.

Note on this clone: The sample contains more than one DNA sequence encoding this CDR3. V usage is TRBV19 and J usage is TRBJ2-1; the D gene is possibly TRBD1 (6 bases). The CDR3 extends over 15 amino acids. CDR1 is LNHDA and CDR2 is SQIVND in the germline V gene (reference sequence). V shed 6 bases and J shed 0 bases, with 12 bases lying between them. In DNA form, the CDR3 reads TGTGCCAGTAGCCCGGACAGAAGCTCCTACAATGAGCAGTTCTTC. Protein product: CASSPDRSSYNEQFF.

This clone was found once. V gene TRBV6-1 combines with J gene TRBJ2-1, with TRBD2 identical over 9 bases. Germline V gene data show CDR1 as MNHNS and CDR2 as SASEGT. The CDR3 spans 16 residues. With V trimmed by 0 bases and J by 8 bases, 8 bases remained unmatched. The chain's CDR3 is CASSEARGRVGYEQFF. In DNA form, the CDR3 reads TGTGCCAGCAGTGAAGCGCGCGGGAGGGTTGGCTATGAGCAGTTCTTC.

This rearrangement joins TRBV5-1 to TRBJ2-1; 12 bases align to TRBD2. Unmatched junction bases numbered 6, after V lost 4 bases and J lost 7 bases. The CDR3 is 15 amino acids. Germline loops: CDR1 SGHRS, CDR2 YFSETQ. In DNA, the CDR3 is TGCGCCAGCAGCCCATGGACTAGCGGGGTGAATGAGCAGTTCTTC. It translates to CASSPWTSGVNEQFF. Full variable domain (rest looked up from reference TRBV5-1 and TRBJ2-1): KAGVTQTPRYLIKTRGQQVTLSCSPISGHRSVSWYQQTPGQGLQFLFEYFSETQRNKGNFPGRFSGRQFSNSRSEMNVSTLELGDSALYLCASSPWTSGVNEQFFGPGTRLTVL.

The chain uses TRBV6-4 and TRBJ1-1, with TRBD1 matching over 8 bases. Looked up from germline, CDR1 is MRHNA and CDR2 is SNTAGT. V lost 6 bases and J lost 3; bases outside the gene matches: 3. This CDR3 region has 13 residues. CDR3 coding DNA: TGTGCCAGCAGCAGGGGGCTGGACACTGAAGCTTTCTTT. This gives the protein CASSRGLDTEAFF.